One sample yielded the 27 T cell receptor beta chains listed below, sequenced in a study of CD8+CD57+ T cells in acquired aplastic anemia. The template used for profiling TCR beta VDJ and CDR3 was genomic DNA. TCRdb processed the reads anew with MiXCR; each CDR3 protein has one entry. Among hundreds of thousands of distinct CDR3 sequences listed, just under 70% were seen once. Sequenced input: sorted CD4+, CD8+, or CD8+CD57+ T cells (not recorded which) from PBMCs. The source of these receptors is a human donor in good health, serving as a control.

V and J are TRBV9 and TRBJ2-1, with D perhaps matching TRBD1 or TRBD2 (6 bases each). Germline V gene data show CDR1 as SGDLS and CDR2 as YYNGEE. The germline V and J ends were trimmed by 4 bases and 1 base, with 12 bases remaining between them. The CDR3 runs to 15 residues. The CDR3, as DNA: TGTGCCAGCAGCCAGGGGACTTCTTCCTACAATGAGCAGTTCTTC. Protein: CASSQGTSSYNEQFF.

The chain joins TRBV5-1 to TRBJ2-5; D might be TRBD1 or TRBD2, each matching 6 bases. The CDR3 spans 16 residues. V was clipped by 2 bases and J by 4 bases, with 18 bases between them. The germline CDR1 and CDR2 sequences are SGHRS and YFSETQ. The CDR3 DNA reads TGCGCCAGCAGCTTACCCGGGGGCCGAGGAAGAGAGACCCAGTACTTC. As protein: CASSLPGGRGRETQYF.

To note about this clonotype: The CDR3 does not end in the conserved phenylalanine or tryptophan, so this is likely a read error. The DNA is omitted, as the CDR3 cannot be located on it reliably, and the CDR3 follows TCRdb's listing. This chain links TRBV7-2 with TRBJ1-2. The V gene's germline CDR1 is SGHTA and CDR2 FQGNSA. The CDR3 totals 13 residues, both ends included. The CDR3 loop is CASSLGEGLNTGE.

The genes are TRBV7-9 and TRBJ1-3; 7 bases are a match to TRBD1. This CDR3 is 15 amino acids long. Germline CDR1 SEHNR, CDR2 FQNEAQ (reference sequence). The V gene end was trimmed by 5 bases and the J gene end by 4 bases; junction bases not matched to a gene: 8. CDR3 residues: CASSKTGTWGNTIYF. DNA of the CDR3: TGTGCCAGCAGCAAGACAGGGACCTGGGGAAACACCATATATTTT.

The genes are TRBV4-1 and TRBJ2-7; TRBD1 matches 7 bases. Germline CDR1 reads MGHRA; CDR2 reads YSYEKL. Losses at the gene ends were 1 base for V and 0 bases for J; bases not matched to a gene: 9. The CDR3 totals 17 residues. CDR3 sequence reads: CASSQARTGDLSYEQYF. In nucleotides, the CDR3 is TGCGCCAGCAGCCAAGCCCGTACAGGGGACCTCTCCTACGAGCAGTACTTC.

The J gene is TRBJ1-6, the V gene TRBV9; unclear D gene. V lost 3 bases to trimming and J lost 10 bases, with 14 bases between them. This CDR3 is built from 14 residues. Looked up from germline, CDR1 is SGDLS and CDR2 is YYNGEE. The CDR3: CASSAREFGSPLHF. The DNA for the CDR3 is TGTGCCAGCAGCGCGAGAGAGTTTGGATCACCCCTCCACTTT.

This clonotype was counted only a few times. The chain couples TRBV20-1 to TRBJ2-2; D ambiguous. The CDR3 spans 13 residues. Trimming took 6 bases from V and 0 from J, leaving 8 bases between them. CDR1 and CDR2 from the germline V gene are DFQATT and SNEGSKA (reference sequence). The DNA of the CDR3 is TGCAGTGCGGTGACTCCGAACACCGGGGAGCTGTTTTTT. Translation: CSAVTPNTGELFF.

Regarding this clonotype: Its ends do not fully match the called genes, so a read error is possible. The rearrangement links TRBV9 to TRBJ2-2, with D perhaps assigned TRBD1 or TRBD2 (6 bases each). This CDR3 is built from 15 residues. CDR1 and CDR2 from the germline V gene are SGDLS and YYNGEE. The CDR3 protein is CASSVGGPSTGELFF. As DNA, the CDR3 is TGCGCCAGCAGCGTAGGGGGGCCGTCCACCGGGGAGCTGTTTTTT.

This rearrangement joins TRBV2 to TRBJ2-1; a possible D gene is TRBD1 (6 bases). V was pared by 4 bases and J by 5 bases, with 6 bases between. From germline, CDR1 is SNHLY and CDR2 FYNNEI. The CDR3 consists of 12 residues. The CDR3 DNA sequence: TGTGCCAGCAGTGGACAGGACAATGAGCAGTTCTTC. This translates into CASSGQDNEQFF.

Written as DNA, the CDR3 is TGCAGTGCTAGAGAGTGGAGGGCCAAAGAGACCCAGTACTTC. Its protein product is CSAREWRAKETQYF. The chain recombines TRBV20-1 with TRBJ2-5; tentative D call: TRBD2 (6 bases). With 0 bases removed from V and 3 bases from J, the gap between germline ends came to 11 bases. CDR3 size: 14 residues. Per germline, CDR1 DFQATT and CDR2 SNEGSKA (reference sequence).

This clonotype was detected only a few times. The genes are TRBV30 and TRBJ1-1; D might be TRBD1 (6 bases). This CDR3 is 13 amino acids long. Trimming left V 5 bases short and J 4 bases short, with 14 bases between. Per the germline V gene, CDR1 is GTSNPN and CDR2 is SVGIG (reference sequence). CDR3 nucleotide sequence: TGTGCCTGGGGGGGGGCCTGGGGCACTGAAGCTTTCTTT. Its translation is CAWGGAWGTEAFF.

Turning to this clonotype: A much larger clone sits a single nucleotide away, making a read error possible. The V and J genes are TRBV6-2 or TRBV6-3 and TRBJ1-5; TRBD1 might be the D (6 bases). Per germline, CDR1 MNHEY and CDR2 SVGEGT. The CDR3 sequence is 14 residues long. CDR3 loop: CACSPTGSGQPQHF. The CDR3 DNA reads TGTGCCTGCAGTCCCACAGGGTCTGGTCAGCCCCAGCATTTT.

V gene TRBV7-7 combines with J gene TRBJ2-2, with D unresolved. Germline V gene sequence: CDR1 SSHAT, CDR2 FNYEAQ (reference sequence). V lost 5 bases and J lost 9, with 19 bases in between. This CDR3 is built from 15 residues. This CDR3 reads CASSRQCGITWELFF. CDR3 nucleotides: TGTGCCAGCAGCCGGCAGTGTGGTATCACTTGGGAGCTGTTTTTT. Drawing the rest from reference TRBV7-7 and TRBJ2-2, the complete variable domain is GAGVSQSPRYKVTKRGQDVTLRCDPISSHATLYWYQQALGQGPEFLTYFNYEAQPDKSGLPSDRFSAERPEGSISTLTIQRTEQRDSAMYRCASSRQCGITWELFFGEGSRLTVL.

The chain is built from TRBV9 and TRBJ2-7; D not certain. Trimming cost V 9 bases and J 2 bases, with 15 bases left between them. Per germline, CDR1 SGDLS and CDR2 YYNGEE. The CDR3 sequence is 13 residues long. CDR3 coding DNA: TGTGCCACCCGCATGGGCAGGACCTACGAGCAGTACTTC. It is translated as CATRMGRTYEQYF.

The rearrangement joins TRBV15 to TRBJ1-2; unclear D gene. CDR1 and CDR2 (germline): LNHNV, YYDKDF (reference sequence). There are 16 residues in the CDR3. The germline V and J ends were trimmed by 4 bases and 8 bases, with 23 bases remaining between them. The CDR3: CATSTDRGEASGGYTF. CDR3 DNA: TGTGCCACCAGCACAGATAGAGGAGAGGCTTCGGGAGGCTACACCTTC.

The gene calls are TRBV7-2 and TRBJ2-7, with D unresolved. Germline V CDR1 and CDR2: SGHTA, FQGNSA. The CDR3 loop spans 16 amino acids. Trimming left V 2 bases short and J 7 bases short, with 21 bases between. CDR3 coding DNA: TGTGCCAGCAGCTTACAGCTCGCGCCCCCTTTCCAAGAGCAGTACTTC. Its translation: CASSLQLAPPFQEQYF.

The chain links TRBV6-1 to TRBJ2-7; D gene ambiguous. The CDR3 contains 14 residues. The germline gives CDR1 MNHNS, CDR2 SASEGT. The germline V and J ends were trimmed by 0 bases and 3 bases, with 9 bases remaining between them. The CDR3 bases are TGTGCCAGCAGTGAAGCGAACGGAATCTACGAGCAGTACTTC. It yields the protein CASSEANGIYEQYF.

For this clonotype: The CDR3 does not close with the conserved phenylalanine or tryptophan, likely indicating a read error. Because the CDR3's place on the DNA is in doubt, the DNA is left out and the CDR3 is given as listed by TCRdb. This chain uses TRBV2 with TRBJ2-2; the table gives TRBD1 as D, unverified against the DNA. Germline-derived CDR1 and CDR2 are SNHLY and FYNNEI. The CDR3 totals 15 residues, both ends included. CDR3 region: CASSPGTGGSPLHFV.

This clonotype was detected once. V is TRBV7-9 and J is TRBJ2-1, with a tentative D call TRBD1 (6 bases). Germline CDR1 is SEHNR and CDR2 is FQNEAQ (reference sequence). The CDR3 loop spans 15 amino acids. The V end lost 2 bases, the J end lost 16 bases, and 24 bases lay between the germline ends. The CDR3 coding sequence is TGTGCCAGCAGCTTATCCAGGGACACTGAAGCTTTCTATTTCTTC. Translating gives CASSLSRDTEAFYFF.

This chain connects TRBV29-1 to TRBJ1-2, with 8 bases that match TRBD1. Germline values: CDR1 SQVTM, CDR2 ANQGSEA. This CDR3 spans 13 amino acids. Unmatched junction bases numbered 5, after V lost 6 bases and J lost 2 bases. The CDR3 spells CSVVAGGNYGYTF. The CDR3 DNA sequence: TGCAGCGTCGTCGCAGGGGGCAACTATGGCTACACCTTC.

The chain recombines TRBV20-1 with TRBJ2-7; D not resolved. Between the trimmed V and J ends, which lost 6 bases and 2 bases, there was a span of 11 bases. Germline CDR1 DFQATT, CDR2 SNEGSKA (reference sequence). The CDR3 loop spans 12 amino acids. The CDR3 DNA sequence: TGCAGTGCAGTTCGCAGGCCCTACGAGCAGTACTTC. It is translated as CSAVRRPYEQYF.

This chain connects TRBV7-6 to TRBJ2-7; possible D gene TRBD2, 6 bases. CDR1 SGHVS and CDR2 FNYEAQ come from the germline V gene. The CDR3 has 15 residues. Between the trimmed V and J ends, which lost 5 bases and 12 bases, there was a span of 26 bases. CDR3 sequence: CASSRGGPGRNVLYF. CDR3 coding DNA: TGTGCCAGCAGCAGGGGAGGCCCAGGGAGAAACGTCCTGTACTTC.

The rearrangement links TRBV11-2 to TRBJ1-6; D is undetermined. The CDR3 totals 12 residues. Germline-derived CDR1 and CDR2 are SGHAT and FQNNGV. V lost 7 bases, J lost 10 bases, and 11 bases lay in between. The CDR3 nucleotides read TGTGCCAGCAACCCCACGGGGTCACCCCTCCACTTT. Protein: CASNPTGSPLHF.

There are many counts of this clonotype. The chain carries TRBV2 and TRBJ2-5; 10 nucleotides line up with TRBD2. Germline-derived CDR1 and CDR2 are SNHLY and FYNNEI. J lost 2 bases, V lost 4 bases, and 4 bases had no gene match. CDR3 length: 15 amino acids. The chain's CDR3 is CASSVSGRNQETQYF. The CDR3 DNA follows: TGTGCCAGCAGTGTTAGCGGGAGGAATCAAGAGACCCAGTACTTC.

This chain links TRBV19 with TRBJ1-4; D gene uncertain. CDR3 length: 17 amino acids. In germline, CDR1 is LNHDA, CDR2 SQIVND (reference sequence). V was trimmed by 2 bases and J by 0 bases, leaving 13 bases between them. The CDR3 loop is CASSIQILSATNEKLFF. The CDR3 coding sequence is TGTGCCAGTAGTATACAGATACTCTCTGCAACTAATGAAAAACTGTTTTTT.

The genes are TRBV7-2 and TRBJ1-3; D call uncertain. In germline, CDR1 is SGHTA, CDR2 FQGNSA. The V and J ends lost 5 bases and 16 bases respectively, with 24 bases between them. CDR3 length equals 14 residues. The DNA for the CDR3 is TGTGCCAGCAGCAGAGAAGGAAACGATGGCTACATCTATTTT. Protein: CASSREGNDGYIYF.

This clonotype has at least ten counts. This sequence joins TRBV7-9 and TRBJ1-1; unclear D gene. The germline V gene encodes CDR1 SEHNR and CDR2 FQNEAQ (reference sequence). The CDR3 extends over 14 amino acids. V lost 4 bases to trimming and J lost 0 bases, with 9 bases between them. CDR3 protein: CASSSLEVNTEAFF. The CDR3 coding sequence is TGTGCCAGCAGCTCCCTCGAGGTGAACACTGAAGCTTTCTTT. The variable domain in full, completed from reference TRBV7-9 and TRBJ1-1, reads DTGVSQNPRHKITKRGQNVTFRCDPISEHNRLYWYRQTLGQGPEFLTYFQNEAQLEKSRLLSDRFSAERPKGSFSTLEIQRTEQGDSAMYLCASSSLEVNTEAFFGQGTRLTVV.